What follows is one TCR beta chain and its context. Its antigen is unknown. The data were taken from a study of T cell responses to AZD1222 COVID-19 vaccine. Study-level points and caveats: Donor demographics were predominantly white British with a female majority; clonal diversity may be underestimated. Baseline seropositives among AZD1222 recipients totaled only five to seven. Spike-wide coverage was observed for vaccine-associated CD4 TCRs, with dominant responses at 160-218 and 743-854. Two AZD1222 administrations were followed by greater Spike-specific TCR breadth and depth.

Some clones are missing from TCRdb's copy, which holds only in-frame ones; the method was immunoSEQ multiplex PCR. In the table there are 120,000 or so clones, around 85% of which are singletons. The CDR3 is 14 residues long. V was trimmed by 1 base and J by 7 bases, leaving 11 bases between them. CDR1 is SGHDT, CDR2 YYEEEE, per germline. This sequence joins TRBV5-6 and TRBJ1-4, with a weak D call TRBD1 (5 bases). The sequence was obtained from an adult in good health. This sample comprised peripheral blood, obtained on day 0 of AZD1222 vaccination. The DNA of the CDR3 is TGTGCCAGCAGCTTGAGGGGCAGGAGTGAAAAACTGTTTTTT. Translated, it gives CASSLRGRSEKLFF.